Listed below are T cell receptor beta chains from one sample, sequenced in a study of beta chain features in type 1 diabetes. The protocol was immunoSEQ multiplex PCR, while the TCRdb copy is restricted to in-frame clones and leaves out a portion. The sample lists about half a million clones; about 32% were seen once. The material sequenced was naive CD4+ T cells from blood. These receptors came from a man younger than 35 in good health. The CDR3 runs from the conserved cysteine through the conserved F or W. D genes are given only for firm matches. Rows may omit the clone size; those that give it use once, few, many or a size class.

few,TRBJ1-5,TRBV30,NA,CAWSDTGGNQPQHF,TGTGCCTGGAGTGACACGGGTGGCAATCAGCCCCAGCATTTT
few,TRBJ2-5,TRBV15,NA,CATSRASSTQETQYF,TGTGCCACCAGCAGAGCGTCTAGCACCCAGGAGACCCAGTACTTC
few,TRBJ1-2,TRBV5-1,NA,CASSLGTPYYGYTF,TGCGCCAGCAGCTTGGGGACACCCTACTATGGCTACACCTTC
few,TRBJ2-7,TRBV29-1,NA,CSVVARVSDEQYF,TGCAGCGTTGTAGCCAGGGTGAGTGACGAGCAGTACTTC
NA,TRBJ2-3,TRBV30,NA,CAWSVSPGTDTQYF,TGTGCCTGGAGTGTAAGTCCAGGCACAGATACGCAGTATTTT
NA,TRBJ2-5,TRBV7-9,TRBD1,CASSPQTGGLRRETQYF,TGTGCCAGCAGCCCCCAGACAGGGGGTTTGAGAAGGGAGACCCAGTACTTC
few,TRBJ2-7,TRBV6-6,NA,CASSSQEIHEQYF,TGTGCCAGCAGTAGTCAGGAGATTCACGAGCAGTACTTC
few,TRBJ2-1,TRBV29-1,TRBD2,CSVARTSGAYNEQFF,TGCAGCGTCGCCCGGACTAGCGGGGCCTACAATGAGCAGTTCTTC
NA,TRBJ2-5,TRBV15,NA,CATRSVQETQYF,TGTGCCACCCGTTCGGTCCAAGAGACCCAGTACTTC
NA,TRBJ2-3,TRBV7-2,NA,CASSFYSGSSTDTQYF,TGTGCCAGCAGCTTCTATAGCGGTTCTAGCACAGATACGCAGTATTTT
NA,TRBJ2-6,TRBV9,TRBD2,CASSGTSGISGANVLTF,TGTGCCAGCAGCGGGACTAGCGGGATCTCTGGGGCCAACGTCCTGACTTTC
NA,TRBJ1-2,TRBV30,TRBD1,CAWTEGRGTASNYGYTF,TGTGCCTGGACCGAGGGAAGGGGGACAGCCTCTAACTATGGCTACACCTTC
once,TRBJ1-2,TRBV28,NA,CASSLLEGPYGYTF,TGTGCCAGCAGTTTACTGGAGGGTCCCTATGGCTACACCTTC
once,TRBJ1-1,TRBV29-1,NA,CSVEPVYGPEEAFF,TGCAGCGTTGAACCTGTTTATGGGCCAGAGGAAGCTTTCTTT
NA,TRBJ2-2,TRBV27,NA,CASSLWDTRPTGELFF,TGTGCCAGCAGTTTATGGGACACCAGACCCACCGGGGAGCTGTTTTTT
NA,TRBJ2-5,TRBV7-9,TRBD2,CASSSPGGPQETQYF,TGTGCCAGCAGCTCGCCGGGAGGGCCCCAAGAGACCCAGTACTTC
NA,TRBJ2-7,TRBV18,TRBD1,CASSPPGQGYGYEQYF,TGTGCCAGCTCACCACCGGGACAGGGGTATGGATACGAGCAGTACTTC
few,TRBJ2-5,TRBV30,NA,CACMLYSGGQETQYF,TGTGCCTGTATGCTTTATAGCGGAGGGCAAGAGACCCAGTACTTC
NA,TRBJ2-1,TRBV9,TRBD2,CASSASSRELPSHEQFF,TGTGCCAGCAGCGCTAGCTCGCGGGAGCTCCCTTCCCATGAGCAGTTCTTC
few,TRBJ2-1,TRBV15,TRBD2,CATSRLQLAGDEQFF,TGTGCCACCAGCAGACTTCAACTAGCGGGCGATGAGCAGTTCTTC
NA,TRBJ2-3,TRBV13,NA,CASSAGLGVTDTQYF,TGTGCCAGCAGCGCTGGACTGGGGGTGACAGATACGCAGTATTTT
NA,TRBJ1-2,TRBV15,NA,CATSRDRQSGYGYTF,TGTGCCACCAGCAGAGATCGGCAGTCGGGCTATGGCTACACCTTC
NA,TRBJ2-1,TRBV9,TRBD2,CASRGPGLASGNEQFF,TGTGCCAGCAGGGGACCGGGACTAGCGTCGGGGAATGAGCAGTTCTTC
NA,TRBJ2-2,TRBV10-3,NA,CAISESRQGPTGELFF,TGTGCCATCAGTGAGTCCCGGCAGGGGCCCACCGGGGAGCTGTTTTTT